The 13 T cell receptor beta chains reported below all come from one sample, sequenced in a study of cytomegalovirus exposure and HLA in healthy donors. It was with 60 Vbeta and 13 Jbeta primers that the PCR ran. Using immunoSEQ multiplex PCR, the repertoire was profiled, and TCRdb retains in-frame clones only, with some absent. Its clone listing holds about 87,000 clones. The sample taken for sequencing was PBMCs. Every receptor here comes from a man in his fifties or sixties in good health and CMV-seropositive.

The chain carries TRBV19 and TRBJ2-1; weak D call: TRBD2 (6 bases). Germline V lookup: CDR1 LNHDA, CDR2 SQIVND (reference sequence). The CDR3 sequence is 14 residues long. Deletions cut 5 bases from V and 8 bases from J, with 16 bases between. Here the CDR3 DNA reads TGTGCCAGTAGTTTCGGAGGGCCTAGAGATGAGCAGTTCTTC. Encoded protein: CASSFGGPRDEQFF.

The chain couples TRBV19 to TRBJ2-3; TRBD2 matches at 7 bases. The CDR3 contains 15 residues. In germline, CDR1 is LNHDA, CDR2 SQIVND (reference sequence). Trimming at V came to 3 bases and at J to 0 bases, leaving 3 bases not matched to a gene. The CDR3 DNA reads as TGTGCCAGTAGTATCGGGGGAGGGAGCACAGATACGCAGTATTTT. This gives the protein CASSIGGGSTDTQYF.

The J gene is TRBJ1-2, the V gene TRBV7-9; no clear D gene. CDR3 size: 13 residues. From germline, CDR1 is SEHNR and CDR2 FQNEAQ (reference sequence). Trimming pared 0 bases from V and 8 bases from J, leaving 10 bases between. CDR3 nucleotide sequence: TGTGCCAGCAGCTTAGCGAACAATCGCGGCTACACCTTC. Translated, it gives CASSLANNRGYTF.

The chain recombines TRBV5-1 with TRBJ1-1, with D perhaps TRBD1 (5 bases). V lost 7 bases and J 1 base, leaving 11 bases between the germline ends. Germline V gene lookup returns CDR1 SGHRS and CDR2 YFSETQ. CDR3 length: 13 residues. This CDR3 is CASYQTANTEAFF. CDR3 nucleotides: TGCGCCAGCTACCAGACAGCGAACACTGAAGCTTTCTTT.

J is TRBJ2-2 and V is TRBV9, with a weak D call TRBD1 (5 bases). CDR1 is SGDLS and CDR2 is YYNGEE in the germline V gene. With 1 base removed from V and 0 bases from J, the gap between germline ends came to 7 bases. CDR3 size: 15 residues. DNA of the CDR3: TGTGCCAGCAGCGTAAAGGGGACGAACACCGGGGAGCTGTTTTTT. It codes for CASSVKGTNTGELFF.

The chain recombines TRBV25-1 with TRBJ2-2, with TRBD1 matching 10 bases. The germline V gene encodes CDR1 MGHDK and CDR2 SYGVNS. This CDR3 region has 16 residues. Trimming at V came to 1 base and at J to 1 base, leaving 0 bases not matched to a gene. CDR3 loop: CASSEWDRGNTGELFF. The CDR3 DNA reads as TGTGCCAGCAGTGAATGGGACAGGGGGAACACCGGGGAGCTGTTTTTT.

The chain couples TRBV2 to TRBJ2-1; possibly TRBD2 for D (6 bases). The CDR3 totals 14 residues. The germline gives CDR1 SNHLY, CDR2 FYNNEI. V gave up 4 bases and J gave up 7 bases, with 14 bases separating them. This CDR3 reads CASSGMTSWNEQFF. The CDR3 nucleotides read TGTGCCAGCAGTGGGATGACTAGTTGGAATGAGCAGTTCTTC.

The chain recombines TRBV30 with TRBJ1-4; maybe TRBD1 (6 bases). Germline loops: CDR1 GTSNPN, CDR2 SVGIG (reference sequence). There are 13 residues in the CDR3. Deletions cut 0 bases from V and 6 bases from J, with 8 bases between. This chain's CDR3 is CAWSVQGDEKLFF. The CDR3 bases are TGTGCCTGGAGTGTACAGGGAGATGAAAAACTGTTTTTT.

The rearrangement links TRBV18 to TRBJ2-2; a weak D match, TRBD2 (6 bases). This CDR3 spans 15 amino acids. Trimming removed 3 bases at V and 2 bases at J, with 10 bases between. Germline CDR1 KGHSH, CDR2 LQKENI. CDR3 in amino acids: CASSPGLPNTGELFF. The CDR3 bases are TGTGCCAGCTCACCTGGACTACCTAACACCGGGGAGCTGTTTTTT. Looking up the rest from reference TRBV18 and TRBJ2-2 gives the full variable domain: NAGVMQNPRHLVRRRGQEARLRCSPMKGHSHVYWYRQLPEEGLKFMVYLQKENIIDESGMPKERFSAEFPKEGPSILRIQQVVRGDSAAYFCASSPGLPNTGELFFGEGSRLTVL.

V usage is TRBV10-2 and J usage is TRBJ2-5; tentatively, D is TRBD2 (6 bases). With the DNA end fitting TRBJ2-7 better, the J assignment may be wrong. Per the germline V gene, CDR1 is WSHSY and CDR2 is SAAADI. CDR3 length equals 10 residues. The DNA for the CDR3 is TGCGCCACCCTCGGGAGCGAGCAGTACTTC. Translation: CATLGSEQYF.

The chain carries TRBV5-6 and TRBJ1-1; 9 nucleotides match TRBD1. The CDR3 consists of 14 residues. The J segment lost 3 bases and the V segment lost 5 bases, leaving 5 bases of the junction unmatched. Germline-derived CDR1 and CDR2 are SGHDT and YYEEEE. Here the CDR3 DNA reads TGTGCCAGCAGTTCCGGGACAGGGCACACTGAAGCTTTCTTT. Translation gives CASSSGTGHTEAFF.

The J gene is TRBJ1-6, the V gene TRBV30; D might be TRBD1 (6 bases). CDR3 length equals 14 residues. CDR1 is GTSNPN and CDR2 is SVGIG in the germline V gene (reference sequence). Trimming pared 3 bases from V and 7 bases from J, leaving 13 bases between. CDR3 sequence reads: CAWSGGQPNSPLHF. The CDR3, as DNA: TGTGCCTGGAGCGGCGGACAGCCGAATTCACCCCTCCACTTT.

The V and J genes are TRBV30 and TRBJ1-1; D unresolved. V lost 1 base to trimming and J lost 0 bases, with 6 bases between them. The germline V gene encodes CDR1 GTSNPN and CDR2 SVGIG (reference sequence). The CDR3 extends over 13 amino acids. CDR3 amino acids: CAWSAGMNTEAFF. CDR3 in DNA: TGTGCCTGGAGTGCAGGAATGAACACTGAAGCTTTCTTT. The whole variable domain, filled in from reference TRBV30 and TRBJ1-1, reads SQTIHQWPATLVQPVGSPLSLECTVEGTSNPNLYWYRQAAGRGLQLLFYSVGIGQISSEVPQNLSASRPQDRQFILSSKKLLLSDSGFYLCAWSAGMNTEAFFGQGTRLTVV.